These 21 T cell receptor beta chains originate from one sample sequenced in a study of identical twins. TCRdb reprocessed the 5' RACE reads via MiXCR and lists one record per CDR3 protein. The sample has 450,000 to 500,000 distinct CDR3 sequences, 13% to 15% seen once; the top ten hold approximately 1%. Separately, the same data were catalogued under a study of yellow fever vaccine responses in identical twins.

The sample comprised CD4+ T cells sorted from blood. These receptors were taken from a woman between 18 and 30 years old in good health.

Here the CDR3 DNA reads TGTGCCAGCAGCTTTGACAGGAGTACCGGGGAGCTGTTTTTT. This encodes CASSFDRSTGELFF. The J gene is TRBJ2-2, the V gene TRBV7-2, with a weak D call TRBD1 (6 bases). The V gene lost 3 bases and the J gene lost 5 bases, with 10 bases spanning the gap. Germline V gives CDR1 SGHTA, CDR2 FQGNSA. This CDR3 is built from 14 residues.

The V gene is TRBV12-3 or TRBV12-4, the J gene TRBJ2-2; 9 bases agree with TRBD1. The CDR3 covers 17 residues. The V gene end was trimmed by 7 bases and the J gene end by 4 bases; junction bases not matched to a gene: 13. For the CDR3, the DNA is TGTGCCAGCAATTCTAATTGGGGGACAGGGACCACCGGGGAGCTGTTTTTT. Its protein is CASNSNWGTGTTGELFF.

This clonotype showed up many times. This sequence joins TRBV9 and TRBJ2-1; 7 bases line up with TRBD2. CDR1 and CDR2 from the germline V gene are SGDLS and YYNGEE. The junction had 10 bases not matched to a gene; V was cut back by 4 bases and J by 0 bases. The CDR3 spans 17 residues. This CDR3 is CASSLFHSGASYNEQFF. The CDR3 DNA is TGTGCCAGCAGCTTATTCCACAGCGGGGCCTCCTACAATGAGCAGTTCTTC. Full variable domain (outside the CDR3, taken from reference TRBV9 and TRBJ2-1): DSGVTQTPKHLITATGQRVTLRCSPRSGDLSVYWYQQSLDQGLQFLIQYYNGEERAKGNILERFSAQQFPDLHSELNLSSLELGDSALYFCASSLFHSGASYNEQFFGPGTRLTVL.

The rearrangement links TRBV7-2 to TRBJ2-2; tentatively, D is TRBD2 (6 bases). V gave up 8 bases and J gave up 1 base, with 14 bases separating them. Per the germline V gene, CDR1 is SGHTA and CDR2 is FQGNSA. The CDR3 contains 15 residues. CDR3 region: CASYRGGGNTGELFF. The CDR3 DNA sequence: TGTGCCAGCTATCGGGGAGGCGGGAACACCGGGGAGCTGTTTTTT.

This sequence joins TRBV5-1 and TRBJ1-4; no clear D gene. The CDR3 covers 14 residues. Germline V lookup: CDR1 SGHRS, CDR2 YFSETQ. Trimming pared 0 bases from V and 7 bases from J, leaving 10 bases between. The CDR3 nucleotides are TGCGCCAGCAGCTTGGGGCAGTACACTGAAAAACTGTTTTTT. It yields the protein CASSLGQYTEKLFF. Variable domain in full (rest from reference TRBV5-1 and TRBJ1-4): KAGVTQTPRYLIKTRGQQVTLSCSPISGHRSVSWYQQTPGQGLQFLFEYFSETQRNKGNFPGRFSGRQFSNSRSEMNVSTLELGDSALYLCASSLGQYTEKLFFGSGTQLSVL.

With respect to this clonotype: Because it lacks the conserved phenylalanine or tryptophan at the end, this CDR3 is likely a read error. This chain uses TRBV25-1 with TRBJ2-3, with D unresolved. CDR1 is MGHDK and CDR2 is SYGVNS in the germline V gene. The V gene lost 5 bases and the J gene lost 4 bases, with 22 bases spanning the gap. The CDR3 length is 17 residues. The CDR3 DNA reads as TGTGCCAGCAGTAATTCACAACGTCCCCGGGCCGCAGATACGCAGTATCTT. Translation gives CASSNSQRPRAADTQYL.

The chain links TRBV9 to TRBJ2-5; a possible D gene is TRBD2 (6 bases). Germline loops: CDR1 SGDLS, CDR2 YYNGEE. The CDR3 covers 16 residues. V was trimmed by 0 bases and J by 9 bases, leaving 21 bases between them. CDR3 amino acids: CASSVVGGTAFEAQYF. Here the CDR3 DNA reads TGTGCCAGCAGCGTAGTAGGAGGGACGGCCTTTGAGGCCCAGTACTTC. The full variable domain, its missing parts supplied by reference TRBV9 and TRBJ2-5, is DSGVTQTPKHLITATGQRVTLRCSPRSGDLSVYWYQQSLDQGLQFLIQYYNGEERAKGNILERFSAQQFPDLHSELNLSSLELGDSALYFCASSVVGGTAFEAQYFGPGTRLLVL.

This clonotype has a handful of counts. This chain joins TRBV5-1 and TRBJ2-7; D ambiguous. The V gene's germline CDR1 is SGHRS and CDR2 YFSETQ. The V gene lost 0 bases and the J gene lost 2 bases, with 12 bases spanning the gap. The CDR3 spans 15 residues. CDR3 region: CASSLEGQSPYEQYF. CDR3 nucleotides: TGCGCCAGCAGCTTGGAAGGCCAGAGCCCCTACGAGCAGTACTTC.

This clonotype was detected a few times. The rearrangement links TRBV20-1 to TRBJ2-7; no definite D call. V was cut by 0 bases and J by 1 base, with 10 bases left in between. The CDR3 has 14 amino acids. The germline V gene has CDR1 DFQATT and CDR2 SNEGSKA (reference sequence). Here the CDR3 reads CSARDRARSYEQYF. The CDR3 DNA sequence: TGCAGTGCTAGAGATCGTGCCCGATCCTACGAGCAGTACTTC.

This clonotype was counted only a few times. The rearrangement links TRBV20-1 to TRBJ2-3; unclear D gene. CDR3 length: 14 amino acids. Germline lookup yields CDR1 DFQATT and CDR2 SNEGSKA (reference sequence). V was clipped by 4 bases and J by 0 bases, with 11 bases between them. As DNA, the CDR3 is TGCAGTGCTACTTTTAGGGCCAGCACAGATACGCAGTATTTT. Amino acids: CSATFRASTDTQYF.

This clonotype was counted between two and nine times. The chain combines TRBV7-2 with TRBJ2-7; D is perhaps TRBD1 (5 bases). Germline CDR1 is SGHTA and CDR2 is FQGNSA. The CDR3 is 14 amino acids. V lost 5 bases to trimming and J lost 2 bases, with 13 bases between them. The DNA of the CDR3 is TGTGCCAGCAGCCACCCGGACAAGGCCTACGAGCAGTACTTC. Protein sequence: CASSHPDKAYEQYF.

This clonotype appeared a few times. This chain links TRBV14 with TRBJ2-3, with D unclear. Germline-derived CDR1 and CDR2 are SGHDN and FVKESK. V shed 0 bases and J shed 1 base, with 8 bases lying between them. This CDR3 is 15 amino acids long. CDR3 loop: CASSQEGPRTDTQYF. The CDR3 nucleotides read TGTGCCAGCAGCCAAGAAGGGCCCCGCACAGATACGCAGTATTTT.

This clonotype was counted many times. This CDR3 reads CASSLSIREQYF. The CDR3 DNA sequence: TGTGCCAGCAGCTTATCAATAAGGGAGCAGTACTTC. The chain uses TRBV7-9 and TRBJ2-7; D unresolved. The CDR3 has 12 residues. Trimming cost V 2 bases and J 7 bases, with 9 bases left between them. Germline lookup yields CDR1 SEHNR and CDR2 FQNEAQ (reference sequence). The variable domain in full, with the rest retrieved from reference TRBV7-9 and TRBJ2-7, is DTGVSQNPRHKITKRGQNVTFRCDPISEHNRLYWYRQTLGQGPEFLTYFQNEAQLEKSRLLSDRFSAERPKGSFSTLEIQRTEQGDSAMYLCASSLSIREQYFGPGTRLTVT.

J is TRBJ2-1 and V is TRBV3-1; 7 nucleotides line up with TRBD2. CDR1 is LGHDT and CDR2 is YNNKEL in the germline V gene (reference sequence). V gave up 2 bases and J gave up 4 bases; unmatched junction bases: 5. CDR3 length: 15 residues. The CDR3 loop reads CASSQSAGWYNEQFF. Written as DNA, the CDR3 is TGTGCCAGCAGCCAATCAGCGGGATGGTACAATGAGCAGTTCTTC.

The rearrangement links TRBV20-1 to TRBJ1-4, with D possibly matching TRBD1 (5 bases). CDR3 length equals 17 residues. Germline loops: CDR1 DFQATT, CDR2 SNEGSKA (reference sequence). V was shortened by 6 bases and J by 0 bases, with 20 bases between the two germline ends. CDR3 region: CSAERTPKPSTNEKLFF. CDR3 coding DNA: TGCAGTGCCGAAAGGACACCGAAACCATCAACTAATGAAAAACTGTTTTTT.

This clonotype was seen a handful of times. V gene TRBV24-1 combines with J gene TRBJ2-2; 8 bases align to TRBD2. The CDR3 is made up of 13 amino acids. Germline V gene sequence: CDR1 KGHDR, CDR2 SFDVKD. Trimming cost V 9 bases and J 3 bases; bases outside gene matches: 2. In nucleotides, the CDR3 is TGTGCCACCGGGCGGGAGGACACCGGGGAGCTGTTTTTT. This sequence encodes CATGREDTGELFF.

This clonotype was picked up many times. V usage is TRBV5-1 and J usage is TRBJ1-4; D uncertain. Per the germline V gene, CDR1 is SGHRS and CDR2 is YFSETQ. The V end lost 0 bases, the J end lost 0 bases, and 6 bases lay between the germline ends. The CDR3 has 15 amino acids. CDR3 bases: TGCGCCAGCAGCTTGGCCACAGCAACTAATGAAAAACTGTTTTTT. Its protein is CASSLATATNEKLFF.

This clonotype was seen ten or more times. V usage is TRBV5-1 and J usage is TRBJ2-3, with D unclear. The length of the CDR3 is 13 residues. Trimming removed 4 bases at V and 4 bases at J, with 10 bases between. Germline V gene lookup returns CDR1 SGHRS and CDR2 YFSETQ. The CDR3 DNA is TGCGCCAGCAGCCCTCTTAAATCAGATACGCAGTATTTT. It encodes CASSPLKSDTQYF.

The chain combines TRBV12-3 or TRBV12-4 with TRBJ1-1; D unresolved. This CDR3 comprises 17 residues. V was clipped by 0 bases and J by 3 bases, with 17 bases between them. CDR3 region: CASSLALRFGEYTEAFF. CDR3 DNA sequence: TGTGCCAGCAGTTTAGCGCTAAGGTTTGGGGAGTACACTGAAGCTTTCTTT.

This clonotype was seen a handful of times. The rearrangement uses TRBV20-1 and TRBJ2-5, with 9 bases aligning to TRBD1. CDR1 and CDR2 from the germline V gene are DFQATT and SNEGSKA (reference sequence). The V gene end was trimmed by 2 bases and the J gene end by 2 bases; junction bases not matched to a gene: 3. The CDR3 covers 14 residues. CDR3 sequence reads: CSARLGTGQETQYF. CDR3 coding DNA: TGCAGTGCTAGATTAGGGACAGGGCAAGAGACCCAGTACTTC.

The chain recombines TRBV12-3 or TRBV12-4 with TRBJ2-7, with 7 nucleotides matching TRBD2. This CDR3 contains 14 residues. V was clipped by 2 bases and J by 2 bases; unmatched bases: 3. The CDR3 DNA is TGTGCCAGCAGTTTATTGGGAGGGCCCTACGAGCAGTACTTC. It is translated as CASSLLGGPYEQYF.